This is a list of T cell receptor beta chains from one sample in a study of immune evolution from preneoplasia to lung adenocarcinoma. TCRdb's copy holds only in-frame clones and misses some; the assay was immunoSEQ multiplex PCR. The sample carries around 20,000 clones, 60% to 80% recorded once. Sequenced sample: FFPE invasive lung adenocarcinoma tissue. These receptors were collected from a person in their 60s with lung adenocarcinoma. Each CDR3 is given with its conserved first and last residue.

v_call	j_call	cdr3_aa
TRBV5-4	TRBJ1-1	CASSEGGGLGTEAFF
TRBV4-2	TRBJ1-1	CASSQGLQGTEAFF
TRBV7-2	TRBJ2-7	CASSLGVFGGRAGEQYF
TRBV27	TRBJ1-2	CASSMRTGGVGYTF
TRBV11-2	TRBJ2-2	CASSLEAGGNGELFF
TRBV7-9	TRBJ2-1	CASSFGGRGGHEQFF
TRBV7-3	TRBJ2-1	CASSITSGSPYNEQFF
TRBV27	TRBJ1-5	CASSRQGRQPQHF
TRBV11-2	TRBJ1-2	CASSLGSYSATTF
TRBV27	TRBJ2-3	CASSSYRGTQYF
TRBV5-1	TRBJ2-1	CASSVGSYNEQFF
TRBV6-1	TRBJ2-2	CASSEVRGTYNTGELFF
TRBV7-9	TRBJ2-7	CASSLVAGANYEQYF
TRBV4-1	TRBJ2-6	CASSFAGRSGANVLTF
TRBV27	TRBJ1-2	CASSFGGGGLYGYTF
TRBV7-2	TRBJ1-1	CASSLGMAGWNTEAFF
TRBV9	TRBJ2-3	CASSVAGRGTDTQYF
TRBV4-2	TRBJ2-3	CASSQRRGDTDTQYF
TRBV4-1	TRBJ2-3	CASSRLATTGADTQYF
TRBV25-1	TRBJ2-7	CASSGRGQYEQYF
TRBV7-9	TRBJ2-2	CASRPGQANTGELFF
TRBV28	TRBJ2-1	CASSLSYRGVFEDEQFF
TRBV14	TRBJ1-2	CASSPTEQYGYTF
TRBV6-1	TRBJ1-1	CASSTWTGGVTEAFF
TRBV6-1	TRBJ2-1	CASSASAGSGSNEQFF
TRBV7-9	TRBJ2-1	CASSLASRLDEQFF
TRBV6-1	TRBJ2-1	CASSVYSGRAYNEQFF
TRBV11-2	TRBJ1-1	CASSLDTEAFF
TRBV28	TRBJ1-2	CASSFLGTVDYGYTF
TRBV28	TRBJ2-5	CAGTLPWETQYF
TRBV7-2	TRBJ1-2	CASSDYRESYGYIF
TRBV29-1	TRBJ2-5	CSVRGGRVGETQYF
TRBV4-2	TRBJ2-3	CASSQDLVTSGSPDTQYF
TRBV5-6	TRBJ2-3	CASSWTGPTDTQYF
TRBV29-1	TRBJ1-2	CSVDRIYGYTF
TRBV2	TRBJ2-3	CASQGAADTQYF
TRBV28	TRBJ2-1	CASSLAGGPVSYNEQFF
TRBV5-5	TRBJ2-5	CASSSSGVWETQYF
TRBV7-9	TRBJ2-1	CASSLLAGGSYNEQFF
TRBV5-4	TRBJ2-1	CASSLGGAGGFNEQFF
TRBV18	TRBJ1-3	CASSQPGKSDTIYF
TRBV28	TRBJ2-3	CASITGTSGRVDTQYF